This T cell receptor (beta chain) is drawn from a study of cytomegalovirus exposure and HLA in healthy donors. Points from the study as a whole: Earlier results showed most TCR beta V segments being productive about 90% or about 30% of the time. Later on, a genetic analysis was performed. It linked a missense variant in DCLRE1C with V- and J-gene trimming of TCR beta.

About this clone itself: Its antigen is unidentified.

In the PCR, 60 Vbeta and 13 Jbeta primers were used. Repertoires were generated with immunoSEQ multiplex PCR, while TCRdb's copy carries only in-frame clones and drops some. The sample yields around 200,000 clones, 80% seen once. The V segment lost 4 bases and the J segment 1 base; nucleotides outside the gene matches: 6. CDR1 and CDR2 (germline): SQVTM, ANQGSEA. CDR3 length: 15 residues. The sample comprised PBMCs. The genes are TRBV29-1 and TRBJ2-2; TRBD2 matches at 7 bases. The source of this sequence is a boy aged 5-17 years in good health and CMV-seronegative. CDR3 sequence reads: CSVARGGRNTGELFF. CDR3 DNA sequence: TGCAGCGTTGCTAGGGGCGGGAGGAACACCGGGGAGCTGTTTTTT.